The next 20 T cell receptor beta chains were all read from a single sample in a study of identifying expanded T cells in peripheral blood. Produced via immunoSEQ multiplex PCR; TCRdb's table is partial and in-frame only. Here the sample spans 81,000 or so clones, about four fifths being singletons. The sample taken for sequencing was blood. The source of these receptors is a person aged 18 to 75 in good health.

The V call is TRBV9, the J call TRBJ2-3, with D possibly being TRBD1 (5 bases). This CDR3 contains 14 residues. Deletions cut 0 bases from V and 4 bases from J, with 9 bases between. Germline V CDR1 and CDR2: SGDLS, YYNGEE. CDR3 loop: CASSVGPGSDTQYF. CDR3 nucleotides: TGTGCCAGCAGCGTAGGGCCAGGGTCAGATACGCAGTATTTT.

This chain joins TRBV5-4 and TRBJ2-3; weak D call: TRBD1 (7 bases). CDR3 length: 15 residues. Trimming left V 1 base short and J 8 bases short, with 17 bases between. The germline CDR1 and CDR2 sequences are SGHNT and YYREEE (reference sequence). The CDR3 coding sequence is TGTGCCAGCAGCTTGTGGACGGGCCAGGGGGGTACGCAGTATTTT. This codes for CASSLWTGQGGTQYF. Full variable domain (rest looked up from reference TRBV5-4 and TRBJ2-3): ETGVTQSPTHLIKTRGQQVTLRCSSQSGHNTVSWYQQALGQGPQFIFQYYREEENGRGNFPPRFSGLQFPNYSSELNVNALELDDSALYLCASSLWTGQGGTQYFGPGTRLTVL.

CDR3 nucleotides: TGTGCCAGTCTTCCTCCTTCCGGGACTGATGCTAACTATGGCTACACCTTC. It is translated as CASLPPSGTDANYGYTF. The rearrangement uses TRBV19 and TRBJ1-2, with D possibly being TRBD1 (5 bases). V lost 8 bases and J lost 0, with 22 bases in between. Per germline, CDR1 LNHDA and CDR2 SQIVND (reference sequence). This CDR3 has 17 amino acids.

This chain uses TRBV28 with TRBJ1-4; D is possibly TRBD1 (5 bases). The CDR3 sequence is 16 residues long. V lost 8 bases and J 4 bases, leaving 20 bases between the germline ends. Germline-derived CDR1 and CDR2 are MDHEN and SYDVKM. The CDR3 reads CASLLGRGGNNEKLFF. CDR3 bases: TGTGCCAGCCTTTTGGGTAGGGGCGGGAATAATGAAAAACTGTTTTTT.

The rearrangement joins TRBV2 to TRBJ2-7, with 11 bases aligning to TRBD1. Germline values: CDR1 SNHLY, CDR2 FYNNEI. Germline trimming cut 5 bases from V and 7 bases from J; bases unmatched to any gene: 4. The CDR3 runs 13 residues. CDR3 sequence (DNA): TGTGCCAGCAGTCCGGACAGGGGGCGAGAGCAGTACTTC. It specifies CASSPDRGREQYF.

The CDR3: CASSLERMGGTEAFF. The DNA for the CDR3 is TGCGCCAGCAGCTTGGAACGGATGGGGGGGACTGAAGCTTTCTTT. This rearrangement joins TRBV5-1 to TRBJ1-1, with D perhaps TRBD1 (5 bases). The CDR3 is 15 amino acids. Germline V lookup: CDR1 SGHRS, CDR2 YFSETQ. Deletions cut 0 bases from V and 5 bases from J, with 14 bases between.

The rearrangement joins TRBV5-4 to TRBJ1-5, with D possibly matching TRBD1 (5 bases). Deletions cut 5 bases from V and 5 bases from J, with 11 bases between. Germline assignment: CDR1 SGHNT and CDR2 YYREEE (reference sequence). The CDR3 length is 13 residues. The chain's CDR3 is CASSYGGDQPQHF. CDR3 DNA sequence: TGTGCCAGCAGTTATGGAGGGGATCAGCCCCAGCATTTT.

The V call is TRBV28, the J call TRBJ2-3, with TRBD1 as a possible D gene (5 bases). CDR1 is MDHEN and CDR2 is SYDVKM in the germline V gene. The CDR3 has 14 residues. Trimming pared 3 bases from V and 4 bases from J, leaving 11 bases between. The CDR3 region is CASSFVREPDTQYF. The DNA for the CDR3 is TGTGCCAGCAGTTTTGTCAGGGAACCAGATACGCAGTATTTT.

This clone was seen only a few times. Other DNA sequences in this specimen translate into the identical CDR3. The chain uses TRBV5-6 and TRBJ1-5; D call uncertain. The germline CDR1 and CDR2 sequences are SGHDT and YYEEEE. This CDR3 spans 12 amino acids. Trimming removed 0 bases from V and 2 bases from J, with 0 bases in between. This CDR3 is CASSLGNQPQHF. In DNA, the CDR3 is TGTGCCAGCAGCTTGGGCAATCAGCCCCAGCATTTT.

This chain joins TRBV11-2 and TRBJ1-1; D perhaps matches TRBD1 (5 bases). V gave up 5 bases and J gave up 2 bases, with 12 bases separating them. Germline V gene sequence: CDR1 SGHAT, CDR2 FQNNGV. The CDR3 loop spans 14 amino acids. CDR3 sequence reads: CASSPRQINTEAFF. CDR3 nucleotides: TGTGCCAGCAGCCCCCGACAGATTAACACTGAAGCTTTCTTT.

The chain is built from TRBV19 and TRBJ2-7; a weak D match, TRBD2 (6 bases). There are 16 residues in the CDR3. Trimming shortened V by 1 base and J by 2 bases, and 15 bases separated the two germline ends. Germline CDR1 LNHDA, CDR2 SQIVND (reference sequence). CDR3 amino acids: CASSIGFGTGAYEQYF. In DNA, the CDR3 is TGTGCCAGTAGTATAGGATTCGGGACGGGAGCCTACGAGCAGTACTTC.

CDR3 bases: TGTGCCAGCAGTCCGCCCAGGGAGGTGAATGAGCAGTTCTTC. Its protein is CASSPPREVNEQFF. The chain couples TRBV28 to TRBJ2-1; a weak D match, TRBD2 (6 bases). This CDR3 has 14 amino acids. With 5 bases removed from V and 7 bases from J, the gap between germline ends came to 15 bases. CDR1 is MDHEN and CDR2 is SYDVKM in the germline V gene.

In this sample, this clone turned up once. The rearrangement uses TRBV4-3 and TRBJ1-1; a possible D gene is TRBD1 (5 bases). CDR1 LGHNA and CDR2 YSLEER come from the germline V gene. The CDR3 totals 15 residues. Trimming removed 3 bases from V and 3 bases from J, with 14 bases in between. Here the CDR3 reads CASSHLQDSDTEAFF. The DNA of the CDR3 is TGCGCCAGCAGCCATTTACAGGATTCGGACACTGAAGCTTTCTTT.

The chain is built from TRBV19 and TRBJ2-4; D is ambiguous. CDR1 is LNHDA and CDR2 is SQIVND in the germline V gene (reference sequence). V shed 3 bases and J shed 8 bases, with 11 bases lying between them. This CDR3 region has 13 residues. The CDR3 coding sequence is TGTGCCAGTAGTATCGTCGGTTCTGACATTCAGTACTTC. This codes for CASSIVGSDIQYF.

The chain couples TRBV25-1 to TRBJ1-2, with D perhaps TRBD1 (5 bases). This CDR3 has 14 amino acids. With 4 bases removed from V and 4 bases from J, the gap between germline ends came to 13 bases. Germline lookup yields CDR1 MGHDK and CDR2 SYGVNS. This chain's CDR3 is CASSGPGRAYGYTF. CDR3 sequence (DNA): TGTGCCAGCAGTGGGCCAGGGAGGGCCTATGGCTACACCTTC.

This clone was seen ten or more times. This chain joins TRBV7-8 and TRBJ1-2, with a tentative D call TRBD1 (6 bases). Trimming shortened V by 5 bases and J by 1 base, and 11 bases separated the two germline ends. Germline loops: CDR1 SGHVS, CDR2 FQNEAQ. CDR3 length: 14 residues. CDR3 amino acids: CASSPRTVNYGYTF. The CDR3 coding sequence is TGTGCCAGCAGCCCAAGGACAGTTAACTATGGCTACACCTTC. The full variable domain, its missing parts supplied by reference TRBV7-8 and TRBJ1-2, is GAGVSQSPRYKVAKRGQDVALRCDPISGHVSLFWYQQALGQGPEFLTYFQNEAQLDKSGLPSDRFFAERPEGSVSTLKIQRTQQEDSAVYLCASSPRTVNYGYTFGSGTRLTVV.

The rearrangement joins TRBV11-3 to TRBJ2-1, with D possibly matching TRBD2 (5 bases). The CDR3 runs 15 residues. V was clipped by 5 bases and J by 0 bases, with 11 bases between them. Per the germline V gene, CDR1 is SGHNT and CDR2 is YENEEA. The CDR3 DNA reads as TGTGCCAGCAGCCCTGGGCTAGCCTCCTACAATGAGCAGTTCTTC. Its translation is CASSPGLASYNEQFF.

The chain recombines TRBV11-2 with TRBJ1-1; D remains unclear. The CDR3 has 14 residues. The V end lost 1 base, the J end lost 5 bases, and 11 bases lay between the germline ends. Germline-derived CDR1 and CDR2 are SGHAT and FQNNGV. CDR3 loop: CASSLAGLKTEAFF. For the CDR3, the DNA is TGTGCCAGCAGCTTAGCGGGCCTCAAGACTGAAGCTTTCTTT.

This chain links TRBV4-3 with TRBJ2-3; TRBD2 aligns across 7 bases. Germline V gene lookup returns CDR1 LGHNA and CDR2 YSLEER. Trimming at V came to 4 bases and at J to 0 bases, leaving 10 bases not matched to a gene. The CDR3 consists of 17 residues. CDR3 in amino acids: CASSRSWEGLSTDTQYF. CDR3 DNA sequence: TGCGCCAGCAGCCGTAGCTGGGAGGGTCTTAGCACAGATACGCAGTATTTT.

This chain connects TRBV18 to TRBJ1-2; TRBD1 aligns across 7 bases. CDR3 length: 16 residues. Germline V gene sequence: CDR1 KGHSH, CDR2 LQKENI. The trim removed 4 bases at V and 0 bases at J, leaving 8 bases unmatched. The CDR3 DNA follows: TGTGCCAGCTCACACCCGGGACAGAGGGCTAACTATGGCTACACCTTC. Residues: CASSHPGQRANYGYTF.